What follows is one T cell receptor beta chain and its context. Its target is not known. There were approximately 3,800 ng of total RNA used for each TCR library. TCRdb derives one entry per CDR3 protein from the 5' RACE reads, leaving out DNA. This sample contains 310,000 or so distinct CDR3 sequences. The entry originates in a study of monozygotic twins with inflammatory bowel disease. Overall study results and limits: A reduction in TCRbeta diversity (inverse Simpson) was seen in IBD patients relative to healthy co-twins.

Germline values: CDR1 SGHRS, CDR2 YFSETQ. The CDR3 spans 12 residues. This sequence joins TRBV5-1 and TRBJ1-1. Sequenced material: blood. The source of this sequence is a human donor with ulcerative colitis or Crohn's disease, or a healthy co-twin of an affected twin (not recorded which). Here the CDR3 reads CASSLTREEAFF.